This T cell receptor (beta chain) was recovered during a study of neurological immune-mediated disorders (dated by TCRdb to 2018 to 2020). Background on the whole study: Among the approximately 35 multiple sclerosis patients, relapsing-remitting MS accounted for some 30 and secondary progressive MS accounted for 3. Using UMI-based sequencing, the study compared peripheral blood TCR-beta repertoires from patients with HTLV-I-associated myelopathy (HAM/TSP), patients with multiple sclerosis, and healthy controls. Of the approximately 68 subjects in the cohort, some 15 were HAM/TSP patients, some 35 were multiple sclerosis patients, and 20 were healthy controls. The approximately 99 TCR-beta libraries included longitudinal samples, technical triplicates and paired sorted CD4+ and CD8+ T-cell subsets alongside PBMC samples. Here is what the overall study found, with its caveats: No identical CDR3 amino acid sequences were found to be shared among expanded clones across subjects, suggesting that TCR-beta repertoires were private in all groups. Repertoires from 18 of 34 MS patients were grouped by phylogenetic analysis into a cluster of related CDR3 sequences, suggesting a possible repertoire-level signature. The highest TCR clonal expansion was observed in HAM/TSP patients, whereas the lowest was observed in MS patients, even when compared with healthy controls. The MS cluster showed no association with clinical or MRI features, and the authors stated that larger cohorts are needed.

To synthesize cDNA, template-switch 5'RACE was performed with a primer carrying a 10-nucleotide random unique molecular identifier so that each TCR transcript was tagged. Every sequencing run yielded over 200 million TCR-beta sequences covering 15-18 subjects. The RNeasy kit was used to extract total RNA. The KAPA Real-time Library Amplification kit was used to amplify TCR-beta VDJ regions with primers for the TCR constant region and the 5'RACE anchor. Sample indexes and Illumina adaptors were added in a first PCR, after which library yield was increased in a second PCR. After purification with Ampure beads, the TCR product of roughly 650 bp was size-selected on a 2% E-gel SizeSelection system. Before pooling, library quality was assessed on a Bioanalyzer, concentration was determined with Qubit, and library quantification was performed with the Kapa Library Quantification kit. An Illumina HiSeq 2500 sequenced the libraries paired-end 2 x 150 bp. To increase sequence diversity, about 25-31% phiX was spiked into each library pool. The authors' pipeline ran thus. The quality-filtered reads were processed with the UMI-based MiGEC pipeline, whose error correction step removed more than 80% of the raw TCR sequences. VDJ genes were aligned to IMGT germline references, and clonotypes were defined by unique CDR3 amino acid sequence plus V-J genes. Clonal expansion, Shannon diversity and CDR3 relatedness (CalcPairwiseDistances, ClusterSamples) were evaluated with VDJtools, and phylogenetic trees were built with CLCbio workbench. Expanded clones were defined as having at least 8 unique UMIs, based on coefficient-of-variation modelling across technical triplicates. Starting from the raw public reads, TCRdb applied fastp trimming at Q25, assembled clones with MiXCR and retained in-frame beta chains. Identical CDR3 protein sequences are pooled into one entry, listed with their most common genes and DNA. TCRdb assigned the V and J calls; the authors' analysis was not used. The sample yields 60,000 to 85,000 distinct CDR3 sequences; around 5.2% were counted once. Of the sample, 7.4% falls within the top ten clones.

The CDR3 spans 16 residues, from the cysteine through the phenylalanine. The sequence is cut down to CDR3 DNA, 48 bases in frame from base 1. Taken from the germline V gene (reference sequence), the CDR1 and CDR2 loops are LGHDT and YNNKEL. V is shortened by 0 bases, J by 6 bases, and the region joining them spans 18 bases. Unsorted PBMC libraries were generated from 2 million PBMCs stored in RNAlater at -80 °C until RNA extraction. Multiple sclerosis patients were enrolled in a US clinical protocol evaluating disease progression by magnetic resonance imaging. PBMCs were separated from peripheral blood using Ficoll-Hypaque density gradient centrifugation and then cryopreserved in liquid nitrogen. This clonotype was recorded at least ten times. Its antigen remains unidentified. Per-base qualities were not stored, and no clone one base away is much larger.

In this chain, TRBV3-1 is recombined with TRBJ2-7; 6 matching bases give a weak D call of TRBD1. Material for sequencing was PBMCs. This receptor was obtained from a man between 18 and 29 years old with multiple sclerosis. The nucleotide sequence is given as TGTGCCAGCAGCCAAGATCTCACAGGGTTTCACTCCGAGCAGTACTTC. Its protein is CASSQDLTGFHSEQYF.